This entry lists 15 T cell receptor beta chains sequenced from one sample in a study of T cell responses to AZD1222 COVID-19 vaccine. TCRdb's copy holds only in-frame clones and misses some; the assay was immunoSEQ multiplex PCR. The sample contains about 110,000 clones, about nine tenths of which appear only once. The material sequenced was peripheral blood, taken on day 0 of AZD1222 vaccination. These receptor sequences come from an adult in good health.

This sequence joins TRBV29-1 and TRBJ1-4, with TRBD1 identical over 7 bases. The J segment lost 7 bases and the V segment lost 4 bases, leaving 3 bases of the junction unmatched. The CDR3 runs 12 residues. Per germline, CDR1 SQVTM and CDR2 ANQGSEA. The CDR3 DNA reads TGCAGCGTTGGCAGGGGGGGTGAAAAACTGTTTTTT. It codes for CSVGRGGEKLFF.

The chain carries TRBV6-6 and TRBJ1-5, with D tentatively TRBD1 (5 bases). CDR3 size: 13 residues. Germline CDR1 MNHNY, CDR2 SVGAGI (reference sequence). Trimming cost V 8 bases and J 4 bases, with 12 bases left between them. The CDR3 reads CASCRVENQPQHF. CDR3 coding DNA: TGTGCCAGCTGCAGGGTAGAGAATCAGCCCCAGCATTTT.

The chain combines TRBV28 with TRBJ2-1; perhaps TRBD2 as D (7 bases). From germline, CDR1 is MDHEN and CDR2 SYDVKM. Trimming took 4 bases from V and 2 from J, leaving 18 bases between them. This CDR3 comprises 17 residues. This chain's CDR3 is CASSSQGGGSPYNEQFF. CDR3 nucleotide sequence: TGTGCCAGCAGTTCCCAAGGGGGGGGGAGCCCCTACAATGAGCAGTTCTTC.

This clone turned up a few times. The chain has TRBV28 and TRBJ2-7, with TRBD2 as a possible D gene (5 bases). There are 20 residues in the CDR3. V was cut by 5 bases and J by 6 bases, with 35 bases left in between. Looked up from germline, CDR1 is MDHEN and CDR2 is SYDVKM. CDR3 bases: TGTGCCAGCAGTCCCCGGGTCGGGTCAACTAGTCCCTCCCGCAGACTCGAGCAGTACTTC. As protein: CASSPRVGSTSPSRRLEQYF.

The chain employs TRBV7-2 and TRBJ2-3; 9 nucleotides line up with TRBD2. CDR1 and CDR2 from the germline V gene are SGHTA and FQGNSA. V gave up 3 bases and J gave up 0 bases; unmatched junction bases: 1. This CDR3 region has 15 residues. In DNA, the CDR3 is TGTGCCAGCAGCTTTAGCGGGGGAAGCACAGATACGCAGTATTTT. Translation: CASSFSGGSTDTQYF.

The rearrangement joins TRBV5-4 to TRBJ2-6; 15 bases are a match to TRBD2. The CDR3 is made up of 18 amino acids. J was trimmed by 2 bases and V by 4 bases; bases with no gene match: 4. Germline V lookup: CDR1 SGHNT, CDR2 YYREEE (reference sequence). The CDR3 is CASSRTSGRDTGANVLTF. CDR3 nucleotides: TGTGCCAGCAGCCGGACTAGCGGGAGGGATACTGGGGCCAACGTCCTGACTTTC.

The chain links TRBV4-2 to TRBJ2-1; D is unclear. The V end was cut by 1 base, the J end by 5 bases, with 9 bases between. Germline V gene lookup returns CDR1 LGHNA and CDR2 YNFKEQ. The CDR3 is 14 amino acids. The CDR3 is CASSQAWLDNEQFF. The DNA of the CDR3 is TGTGCCAGCAGCCAAGCATGGCTCGACAATGAGCAGTTCTTC.

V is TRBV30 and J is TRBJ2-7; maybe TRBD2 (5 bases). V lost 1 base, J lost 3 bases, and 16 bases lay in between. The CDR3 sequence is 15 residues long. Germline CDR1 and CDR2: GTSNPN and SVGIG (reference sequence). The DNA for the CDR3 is TGTGCCTGGAGTGGGTCCGGGGTCGGGGACTACGAGCAGTACTTC. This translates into CAWSGSGVGDYEQYF.

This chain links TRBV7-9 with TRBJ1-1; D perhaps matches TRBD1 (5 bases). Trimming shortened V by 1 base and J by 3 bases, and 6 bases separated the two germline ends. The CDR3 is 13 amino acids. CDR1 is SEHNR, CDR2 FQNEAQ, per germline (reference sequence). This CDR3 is CASSLVGDTEAFF. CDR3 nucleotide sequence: TGTGCCAGCAGCTTAGTAGGGGACACTGAAGCTTTCTTT.

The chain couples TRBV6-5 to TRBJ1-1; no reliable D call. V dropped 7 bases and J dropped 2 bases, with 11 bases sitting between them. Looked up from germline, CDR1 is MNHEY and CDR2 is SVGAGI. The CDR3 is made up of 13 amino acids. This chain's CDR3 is CASTAVSNTEAFF. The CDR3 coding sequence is TGTGCCAGCACAGCGGTGTCCAACACTGAAGCTTTCTTT.

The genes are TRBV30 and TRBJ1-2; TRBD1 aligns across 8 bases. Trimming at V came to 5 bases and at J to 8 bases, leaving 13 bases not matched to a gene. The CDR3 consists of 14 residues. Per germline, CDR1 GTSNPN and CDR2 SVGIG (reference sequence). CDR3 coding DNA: TGTGCCTGGTGGGGGACAGGTGCCTTTAACGGCTACACCTTC. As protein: CAWWGTGAFNGYTF.

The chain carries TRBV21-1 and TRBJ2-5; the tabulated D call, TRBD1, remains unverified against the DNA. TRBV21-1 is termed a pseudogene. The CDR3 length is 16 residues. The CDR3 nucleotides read TGTGCCAGCAGCAAAGGGGGCGGGACAGATCAAGAGACCCAGTACTTC. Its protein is CASSKGGGTDQETQYF.

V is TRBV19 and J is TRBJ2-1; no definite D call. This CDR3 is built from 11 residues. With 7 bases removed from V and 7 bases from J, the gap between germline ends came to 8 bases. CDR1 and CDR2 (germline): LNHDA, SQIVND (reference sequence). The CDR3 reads CASTAGNEQFF. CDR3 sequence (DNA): TGTGCCAGTACGGCTGGGAATGAGCAGTTCTTC.

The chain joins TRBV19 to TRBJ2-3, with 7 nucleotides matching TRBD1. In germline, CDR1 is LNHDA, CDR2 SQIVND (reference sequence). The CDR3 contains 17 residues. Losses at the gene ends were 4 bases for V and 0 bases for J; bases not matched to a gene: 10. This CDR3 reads CASSTYRGEVSTDTQYF. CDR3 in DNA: TGTGCCAGTAGTACCTACAGGGGCGAAGTTAGCACAGATACGCAGTATTTT.

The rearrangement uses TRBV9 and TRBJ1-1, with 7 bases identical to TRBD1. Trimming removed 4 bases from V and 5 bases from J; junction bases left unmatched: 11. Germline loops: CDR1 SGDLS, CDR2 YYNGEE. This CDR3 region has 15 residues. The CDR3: CASSPIAGGSTEAFF. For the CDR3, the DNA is TGTGCCAGCAGCCCGATCGCAGGGGGGAGTACTGAAGCTTTCTTT.